The rows below give T cell receptor beta chains drawn from one sample of a study of cytotoxic CD8 clonotypes in ibrutinib-treated CLL. This table comes from immunoSEQ multiplex PCR, and its TCRdb copy is limited to in-frame clones, with some not included. The sample contains fewer than 300,000 clones, about 72% of which appear only once. This sample comprised PBMCs, obtained at disease progression, from a patient treated with ibrutinib. All receptors come from a human donor with chronic lymphocytic leukemia. Both conserved end residues are part of each CDR3. A D gene is named only where the DNA matches it firmly. Clone sizes are given selectively: once, few, many, or a class where the clone is expanded.

CDR3aa	CDR3nt	abundance	d_gene	v_gene	j_gene
CASSLGPDSYEQYF	TGTGCCAGCAGCTTAGGACCCGACTCCTACGAGCAGTACTTC	-	-	TRBV11-2	TRBJ2-7
CASSDLGALDGYTF	TGTGCCAGCAGTGATCTGGGGGCCCTCGATGGCTACACCTTC	-	-	TRBV27	TRBJ1-2
CASTRGDSYNEQFF	TGTGCCAGCACCCGGGGGGACTCCTACAATGAGCAGTTCTTC	-	TRBD2	TRBV28	TRBJ2-1
CASSPRDSGDTQYF	TGTGCCAGCTCACCGCGGGACAGTGGGGATACGCAGTATTTT	few	-	TRBV18	TRBJ2-3
CASRGTGYEQYF	TGTGCCAGCAGGGGGACAGGATACGAGCAGTACTTC	few	TRBD1	TRBV2	TRBJ2-7
CASGLTGANVLTF	TGTGCTAGTGGTTTAACTGGGGCCAACGTCCTGACTTTC	few	-	TRBV12-5	TRBJ2-6
CASSSDTSGGAARTDTQYF	TGTGCCAGCAGCTCCGACACTAGCGGGGGGGCCGCCCGCACAGATACGCAGTATTTT	-	TRBD2	TRBV5-8	TRBJ2-3
CAISEGRGDEQFF	TGTGCCATCAGTGAGGGCCGGGGCGATGAGCAGTTCTTC	few	-	TRBV10-3	TRBJ2-1
CASSLAGLGYNEQFF	TGTGCCAGCAGCTTAGCAGGGCTAGGGTACAATGAGCAGTTCTTC	few	-	TRBV7-3	TRBJ2-1
CASSDEITTYEQYF	TGTGCCAGCAGTGATGAGATTACCACCTACGAGCAGTACTTC	few	-	TRBV2	TRBJ2-7
CSFRDMIYGYTF	TGCAGCTTTCGGGACATGATCTATGGCTACACCTTC	-	-	TRBV29-1	TRBJ1-2
CASSLNSGRETQYF	TGTGCCAGCAGCTTAAACAGCGGAAGGGAGACCCAGTACTTC	-	-	TRBV7-3	TRBJ2-5
CASSPGTGRTEAFF	TGTGCCAGCAGTCCCGGGACAGGGAGAACTGAAGCTTTCTTT	-	TRBD1	TRBV2	TRBJ1-1
CASRGNGEKLFF	TGCGCCAGCAGGGGGAACGGTGAAAAACTGTTTTTT	-	-	TRBV4-1	TRBJ1-4
CASSQQGARGNQPQHF	TGCGCCAGCAGCCAACAGGGGGCGAGGGGCAATCAGCCCCAGCATTTT	few	TRBD1	TRBV4-1	TRBJ1-5
CASSLNQGGIQYF	TGTGCCAGCAGTTTGAATCAGGGCGGCATTCAGTACTTC	-	-	TRBV27	TRBJ2-4
CASSFGQSYNEQFF	TGCGCCAGCAGCTTTGGACAGTCCTACAATGAGCAGTTCTTC	-	-	TRBV5-1	TRBJ2-1
CASSIASEQYF	TGTGCCAGTAGTATAGCTAGCGAGCAGTACTTC	-	-	TRBV19	TRBJ2-7
CASSVEETKYSYEQYF	TGTGCCAGCAGCGTAGAAGAGACTAAATACTCCTACGAGCAGTACTTC	-	-	TRBV9	TRBJ2-7
CASSQQGLDTEAFF	TGCGCCAGCAGCCAACAGGGTTTAGACACTGAAGCTTTCTTT	-	-	TRBV5-1	TRBJ1-1
CASRLSNPGTANYEQYF	TGTGCAAGTCGCTTAAGCAACCCCGGGACGGCTAACTACGAGCAGTACTTC	few	-	TRBV12-2	TRBJ2-7
CASSLIQGAGEAFF	TGTGCCAGCAGCTTAATACAGGGGGCAGGGGAAGCTTTCTTT	once	TRBD1	TRBV7-3	TRBJ1-1
CASSLGQGAIPREQYF	TGCGCCAGCAGCTTGGGGCAGGGGGCTATACCGCGGGAGCAGTACTTC	few	TRBD1	TRBV5-1	TRBJ2-7
CASSMKGRNYGYTF	TGTGCCAGCTCGATGAAGGGGCGGAACTATGGCTACACCTTC	-	-	TRBV18	TRBJ1-2
CASSQDLWAGPYYEQYF	TGCGCCAGCAGCCAAGATTTGTGGGCAGGGCCGTACTACGAGCAGTACTTC	-	-	TRBV4-1	TRBJ2-7
CASVKAGWDIQYF	TGCGCCAGCGTCAAAGCGGGCTGGGACATTCAGTACTTC	few	-	TRBV23-1	TRBJ2-4
CASSKALSPQLGRTDTQYF	TGTGCCAGCAGCAAAGCGCTTTCCCCTCAACTAGGCCGCACAGATACGCAGTATTTT	few	-	TRBV21-1	TRBJ2-3
CASSPPGRVNTEAFF	TGTGCCAGCAGCCCCCCGGGGAGGGTGAACACTGAAGCTTTCTTT	few	-	TRBV9	TRBJ1-1
CASRASGGTDTQYF	TGTGCCAGCCGGGCTAGCGGGGGCACAGATACGCAGTATTTT	-	TRBD2	TRBV6-1	TRBJ2-3
CASSLGTGIGGYTF	TGTGCCAGCAGCTTAGGGACAGGGATTGGGGGCTACACCTTC	few	TRBD1	TRBV7-8	TRBJ1-2
CASSTGPLELFF	TGTGCCAGCAGCACCGGGCCCCTAGAACTGTTTTTT	once	-	TRBV6-6	TRBJ1-4